This entry lists 4 T cell receptor beta chains sequenced from one sample in a study of control samples from healthy donors and cancer patients. Sequenced by immunoSEQ multiplex PCR; TCRdb stores in-frame clones only, minus some. The sample lists tens of thousands of clones, over 85% seen once, with about 1.9% in the top ten. The sequencing sample was made of PBMCs. Receptors were obtained from a woman between 55 and 75 years old with head and neck cancer.

J is TRBJ1-4 and V is TRBV6-5; D is ambiguous. Germline CDR1 MNHEY, CDR2 SVGAGI. CDR3 size: 15 residues. Deletions cut 8 bases from V and 4 bases from J, with 17 bases between. The CDR3 DNA sequence: TGTGCCAGCCGTCTGGGGAGACACCTTAATGAAAAACTGTTTTTT. This encodes CASRLGRHLNEKLFF.

The rearrangement uses TRBV19 and TRBJ1-2, with a weak D call TRBD1 (6 bases). The germline CDR1 and CDR2 sequences are LNHDA and SQIVND (reference sequence). V was clipped by 5 bases and J by 1 base, with 11 bases between them. CDR3 size: 14 residues. The CDR3 loop is CASSLDSNNYGYTF. The CDR3 nucleotides read TGTGCCAGTAGTTTGGACAGTAATAACTATGGCTACACCTTC. Full variable domain (missing parts from reference TRBV19 and TRBJ1-2): DGGITQSPKYLFRKEGQNVTLSCEQNLNHDAMYWYRQDPGQGLRLIYYSQIVNDFQKGDIAEGYSVSREKKESFPLTVTSAQKNPTAFYLCASSLDSNNYGYTFGSGTRLTVV.

This clone has a single count. The chain couples TRBV3-1 (or the pseudogene TRBV3-2) to TRBJ1-2; D is unresolved. CDR1 LGHDT and CDR2 YNNKEL come from the germline V gene (reference sequence). Deletions cut 4 bases from V and 8 bases from J, with 17 bases between. The CDR3 spans 14 residues. As DNA, the CDR3 is TGTGCCAGCAGCCTCAACAGTGGACTGGTCGGCTACACCTTC. Protein sequence: CASSLNSGLVGYTF.

The chain is built from TRBV5-1 and TRBJ2-3, with D perhaps matching TRBD1 or TRBD2 (6 bases each). This CDR3 is 16 amino acids long. Trimming took 0 bases from V and 6 from J, leaving 17 bases between them. In germline, CDR1 is SGHRS, CDR2 YFSETQ. CDR3 sequence: CASSLGNSQGRDTQYF. In nucleotides, the CDR3 is TGCGCCAGCAGCTTGGGTAATTCGCAGGGGAGGGATACGCAGTATTTT.